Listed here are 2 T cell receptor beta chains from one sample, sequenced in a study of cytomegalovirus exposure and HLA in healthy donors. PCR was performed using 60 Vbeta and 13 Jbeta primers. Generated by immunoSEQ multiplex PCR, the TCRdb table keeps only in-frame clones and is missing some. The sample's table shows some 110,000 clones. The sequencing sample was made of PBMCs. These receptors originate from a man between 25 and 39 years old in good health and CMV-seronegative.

The CDR3 sequence: CAAGRDQGTQYF. CDR3 bases: TGTGCCGCCGGGAGGGACCAGGGGACGCAGTATTTT. The chain recombines TRBV15 with TRBJ2-3, with 8 bases identical to TRBD2. CDR3 size: 12 residues. The germline gives CDR1 LNHNV, CDR2 YYDKDF (reference sequence). Losses at the gene ends were 11 bases for V and 9 bases for J; bases not matched to a gene: 10.

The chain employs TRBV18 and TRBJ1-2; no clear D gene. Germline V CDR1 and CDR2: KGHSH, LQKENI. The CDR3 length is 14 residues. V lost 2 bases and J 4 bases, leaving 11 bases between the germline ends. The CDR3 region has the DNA TGTGCCAGCTCACCAAACGAGGTGGGCTATGGCTACACCTTC. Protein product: CASSPNEVGYGYTF.